One and the same sample provided the 30 T cell receptor beta chains below, sequenced in a study of vaccination effects on CD4 cells after COVID-19. Antigen specificity for these receptors is unknown. When less than 13 days of culture had elapsed, CD4+ T cells were isolated. TCRdb keeps only in-frame clones here, not all; method: immunoSEQ multiplex PCR. This sample has more than 60,000 clones, with 70% to 85% found just once. The material was CD4+ T cells from PBMCs cultured without peptide, obtained before COVID-19 vaccination. The receptors were sampled from a human donor who had a prior SARS-CoV-2 infection.

Of note for this clone: The DNA is left out, because the CDR3 cannot be placed on it with certainty; the CDR3 is given as TCRdb lists it. The genes are TRBV2 and TRBJ2-1; the table names TRBD2, a call not compared with the DNA. Germline loops: CDR1 SNHLY, CDR2 FYNNEI. The CDR3 length equals 15 residues, ends included. CDR3 protein: CASSSSLGGINEQFF.

This sequence joins TRBV4-1 and TRBJ2-1; D not resolved. Trimming stripped 0 bases from V and 0 bases from J, with 15 bases between. CDR3 length equals 18 residues. Germline V gives CDR1 MGHRA, CDR2 YSYEKL. CDR3 nucleotide sequence: TGCGCCAGCAGCCAAGACCTACTCCGACACCGCTCCTACAATGAGCAGTTCTTC. The encoded protein is CASSQDLLRHRSYNEQFF.

The rearrangement uses TRBV5-5 and TRBJ1-2, with D hard to call. Germline CDR1 SGHKS, CDR2 YYEKEE (reference sequence). The V gene lost 3 bases and the J gene lost 8 bases, with 26 bases spanning the gap. This CDR3 has 17 amino acids. CDR3 sequence reads: CASSSGPAVYHTRGYTF. CDR3 sequence (DNA): TGTGCCAGCAGCTCGGGTCCTGCGGTTTATCATACGAGGGGCTACACCTTC.

Only a few counts were recorded for this clone. V usage is TRBV10-3 and J usage is TRBJ2-1; D may be TRBD2 (6 bases). Germline V gene lookup returns CDR1 ENHRY and CDR2 SYGVKD. This CDR3 contains 15 residues. V was cut by 9 bases and J by 3 bases, with 18 bases left in between. CDR3 coding DNA: TGTGCCATAACCAAACACGGGGGAGACTACAATGAGCAGTTCTTC. Translating it yields CAITKHGGDYNEQFF.

V and J are TRBV19 and TRBJ1-4; D might be TRBD1 (6 bases). Germline CDR1 and CDR2: LNHDA and SQIVND (reference sequence). V shed 6 bases and J shed 8 bases, with 22 bases lying between them. The CDR3 spans 16 residues. The CDR3 protein is CASSTHPGQGGEKLFF. For the CDR3, the DNA is TGTGCCAGTAGCACACATCCGGGACAAGGAGGGGAAAAACTGTTTTTT.

The genes are TRBV30 and TRBJ2-2; the match to TRBD2 covers 16 bases. The J segment lost 4 bases and the V segment lost 2 bases, leaving 10 bases of the junction unmatched. Germline loops: CDR1 GTSNPN, CDR2 SVGIG (reference sequence). This CDR3 is built from 19 residues. The CDR3 sequence is CAWSLPGTSGGAGTGELFF. The DNA of the CDR3 is TGTGCCTGGAGTCTGCCCGGGACTAGCGGGGGGGCAGGCACCGGGGAGCTGTTTTTT.

The rearrangement joins TRBV4-3 to TRBJ2-1, with TRBD2 matching 7 bases. Germline CDR1 reads LGHNA; CDR2 reads YSLEER. The CDR3 has 16 residues. Trimming cost V 1 base and J 4 bases; bases outside gene matches: 7. In DNA form, the CDR3 reads TGCGCCAGCAGCCAAGGTGCGACTAGCCGATACAATGAGCAGTTCTTC. As protein: CASSQGATSRYNEQFF.

Many counts were recorded for this clone. The V gene is TRBV6-5, the J gene TRBJ2-7, with 7 bases fitting TRBD1. The CDR3 contains 12 residues. Trimming took 5 bases from V and 5 from J; bases not matched to a gene: 3. The V gene's germline CDR1 is MNHEY and CDR2 SVGAGI. The CDR3 coding sequence is TGTGCCAGCAGTCAGGGGGTCAACGAGCAGTACTTC. Amino acid sequence: CASSQGVNEQYF.

This chain connects TRBV11-1 to TRBJ2-5, with TRBD1 identical over 8 bases. Germline V lookup: CDR1 SGHAT, CDR2 FQDESV (reference sequence). The trim removed 8 bases at V and 1 base at J, leaving 9 bases unmatched. The CDR3 runs 15 residues. The CDR3: CASEGTGTGQETQYF. The CDR3 nucleotides read TGTGCCAGCGAAGGAACCGGGACAGGCCAAGAGACCCAGTACTTC.

The chain is built from TRBV7-8 and TRBJ2-1; TRBD2 matches 7 bases. Germline CDR1 and CDR2: SGHVS and FQNEAQ. V lost 6 bases, J lost 2 bases, and 7 bases stayed unmatched. The CDR3 extends over 15 amino acids. The CDR3 loop reads CASRMGGGPYNEQFF. Written as DNA, the CDR3 is TGTGCCAGCAGGATGGGGGGAGGGCCCTACAATGAGCAGTTCTTC.

The table lists this clone with a few counts. The chain recombines TRBV9 with TRBJ1-6, with 7 bases aligning to TRBD1. This CDR3 is 15 amino acids long. Germline trimming cut 7 bases from V and 5 bases from J; bases unmatched to any gene: 9. Germline V gives CDR1 SGDLS, CDR2 YYNGEE. CDR3 DNA sequence: TGTGCCAGCCAACTCGGGACAGCTGATAATTCACCCCTCCACTTT. Protein sequence: CASQLGTADNSPLHF.

The J gene is TRBJ2-1, the V gene TRBV5-4; the D call may be TRBD1 or TRBD2 (5 bases each). This CDR3 is built from 14 residues. Per the germline V gene, CDR1 is SGHNT and CDR2 is YYREEE (reference sequence). With 4 bases removed from V and 6 bases from J, the gap between germline ends came to 14 bases. CDR3 DNA: TGTGCCAGCAGCGCGAGGGACCCCCGCAATGAGCAGTTCTTC. Residues: CASSARDPRNEQFF.

CDR3 DNA: TGCGCCAGCACCCCGAACACTGAAGCTTTCTTT. Encoded protein: CASTPNTEAFF. This sequence joins TRBV10-1 and TRBJ1-1, with no clear D. CDR1 and CDR2 from the germline V gene are WNHNN and SYGVQD (reference sequence). V gave up 7 bases and J gave up 1 base, with 4 bases separating them. The CDR3 has 11 amino acids.

The chain links TRBV7-8 to TRBJ1-3; 7 bases fit TRBD1. The junction had 7 bases not matched to a gene; V was cut back by 5 bases and J by 0 bases. This CDR3 comprises 16 residues. CDR1 is SGHVS and CDR2 is FQNEAQ in the germline V gene. Here the CDR3 reads CASSAQGSLSGNTIYF. DNA for the CDR3: TGTGCCAGCAGCGCACAGGGGTCCCTCTCTGGAAACACCATATATTTT.

J is TRBJ1-1 and V is TRBV7-6; 12 positions agree with TRBD1. CDR3 size: 19 residues. Germline V gene sequence: CDR1 SGHVS, CDR2 FNYEAQ. V trimming: 2 bases; J trimming: 3 bases; junction bases outside the gene matches: 13. This chain's CDR3 is CASSLSFGTGGSGDTEAFF. CDR3 DNA sequence: TGTGCCAGCAGCTTAAGTTTCGGGACAGGGGGCTCCGGTGACACTGAAGCTTTCTTT.

J is TRBJ2-1 and V is TRBV6-6; 8 bases are shared with TRBD2. The V and J ends lost 0 bases and 9 bases, in that order; junction bases with no gene match: 7. The germline gives CDR1 MNHNY, CDR2 SVGAGI (reference sequence). The CDR3 runs to 15 residues. The CDR3 spells CASSYSMGLVLEQFF. CDR3 nucleotide sequence: TGTGCCAGCAGTTACTCGATGGGACTAGTCCTTGAGCAGTTCTTC.

The chain recombines TRBV4-2 with TRBJ1-6; no clear D gene. V gave up 0 bases and J gave up 0 bases, with 6 bases separating them. Germline V lookup: CDR1 LGHNA, CDR2 YNFKEQ. CDR3 length equals 16 residues. CDR3 protein: CASSQEDRSYNSPLHF. DNA of the CDR3: TGTGCCAGCAGCCAAGAGGACCGCTCCTATAATTCACCCCTCCACTTT.

This chain's CDR3 is CASSRIRGIQPQHF. Here the CDR3 DNA reads TGTGCCAGCAGCCGAATCCGGGGGATTCAGCCCCAGCATTTT. V is TRBV7-8 and J is TRBJ1-5, with D perhaps TRBD1 (5 bases). Germline V gives CDR1 SGHVS, CDR2 FQNEAQ. The CDR3 runs 14 residues. Trimming removed 5 bases from V and 6 bases from J, with 14 bases in between.

This clone has only a few counts. The chain combines TRBV2 with TRBJ2-7; D tentatively fits TRBD1 or TRBD2 (5 bases each). Trimming left V 0 bases short and J 3 bases short, with 12 bases between. CDR1 and CDR2 from the germline V gene are SNHLY and FYNNEI. The CDR3 contains 15 residues. The DNA of the CDR3 is TGTGCCAGCAGTGAAGCGGGCAGAGGGGTCTACGAGCAGTACTTC. Amino acids: CASSEAGRGVYEQYF.

The CDR3 bases are TGTGCCAGCAACTTGGGACAGGGAAACTCCGGGGAGCTGTTTTTT. It yields the protein CASNLGQGNSGELFF. The rearrangement joins TRBV7-8 to TRBJ2-2; 9 bases match TRBD1. This CDR3 has 15 amino acids. V was pared by 7 bases and J by 6 bases, with 9 bases of the junction left unmatched. Germline V lookup: CDR1 SGHVS, CDR2 FQNEAQ.

The J gene is TRBJ2-7, the V gene TRBV4-3, with 11 bases aligning to TRBD2. The CDR3 spans 15 residues. J lost 2 bases, V lost 3 bases, and 3 bases had no gene match. The germline CDR1 and CDR2 sequences are LGHNA and YSLEER. DNA for the CDR3: TGCGCCAGCAGCCAGACACTAGCGGGAGCCTACGAGCAGTACTTC. It encodes CASSQTLAGAYEQYF.

V usage is TRBV15 and J usage is TRBJ2-3; D is possibly TRBD2 (5 bases). CDR3 length: 14 residues. The germline V and J ends were trimmed by 0 bases and 1 base, with 5 bases remaining between them. Germline V gene lookup returns CDR1 LNHNV and CDR2 YYDKDF (reference sequence). The CDR3 loop reads CATSRERGTDTQYF. The CDR3 nucleotides read TGTGCCACCAGCAGAGAGCGGGGCACAGATACGCAGTATTTT.

This clone was counted a few times. The rearrangement uses TRBV10-3 and TRBJ1-2; 9 bases fit TRBD1. Germline V gene data show CDR1 as ENHRY and CDR2 as SYGVKD. V lost 2 bases to trimming and J lost 4 bases; unmatched junction nucleotides: 5. The CDR3 sequence is 15 residues long. The DNA for the CDR3 is TGTGCCATCAGTGAGCCGGGACAGGGAATCTATGGCTACACCTTC. This codes for CAISEPGQGIYGYTF.

The V gene is TRBV6-1, the J gene TRBJ2-1; 8 positions agree with TRBD2. Germline V gene lookup returns CDR1 MNHNS and CDR2 SASEGT. The CDR3 spans 16 residues. V trimming: 0 bases; J trimming: 3 bases; junction bases outside the gene matches: 4. This CDR3 reads CASSEAAGGGYNEQFF. In DNA form, the CDR3 reads TGTGCCAGCAGTGAAGCTGCGGGGGGCGGCTACAATGAGCAGTTCTTC.

The chain has TRBV12-3 or TRBV12-4 and TRBJ1-2; D is possibly TRBD1 (5 bases). V was cut by 7 bases and J by 7 bases, with 13 bases left in between. The CDR3 length is 12 residues. Here the CDR3 reads CASTLGGSGYTF. CDR3 DNA sequence: TGTGCCAGCACCCTGGGGGGGTCTGGCTACACCTTC.

This chain uses TRBV7-9 with TRBJ1-1; D is perhaps TRBD1 (5 bases). Trimming stripped 5 bases from V and 1 base from J, with 14 bases between. Per germline, CDR1 SEHNR and CDR2 FQNEAQ (reference sequence). This CDR3 is built from 15 residues. The DNA for the CDR3 is TGTGCCAGCAGCCCAAATGGGGGGGAGAACACTGAAGCTTTCTTT. Amino acid sequence: CASSPNGGENTEAFF.

This chain links TRBV7-2 with TRBJ2-1, with 13 bases that match TRBD2. V was pared by 4 bases and J by 6 bases, with 12 bases of the junction left unmatched. The CDR3 runs to 18 residues. Germline assignment: CDR1 SGHTA and CDR2 FQGNSA. The CDR3 DNA reads TGTGCCAGCAGCTCGCAACTAGCGGGAGGGCCGGAGGGCAATGAGCAGTTCTTC. Residues: CASSSQLAGGPEGNEQFF. Looking up the rest from reference TRBV7-2 and TRBJ2-1 gives the full variable domain: GAGVSQSPSNKVTEKGKDVELRCDPISGHTALYWYRQSLGQGLEFLIYFQGNSAPDKSGLPSDRFSAERTGGSVSTLTIQRTQQEDSAVYLCASSSQLAGGPEGNEQFFGPGTRLTVL.

The count of this clone is one. The V and J genes are TRBV3-1 (or the pseudogene TRBV3-2) and TRBJ2-3, with 10 bases lining up with TRBD1. This CDR3 is built from 12 residues. With 3 bases clipped from V and 13 bases from J, the junction kept 4 bases outside the gene matches. Germline CDR1 LGHDT, CDR2 YNNKEL (reference sequence). Written as DNA, the CDR3 is TGTGCCAGCAGCCACCGGGACAGGGGAAAGTATTTT. This translates into CASSHRDRGKYF.

CDR3: CAISDPGGSNYGYTF. In DNA, the CDR3 is TGTGCCATCAGTGACCCGGGGGGGTCTAACTATGGCTACACCTTC. The gene calls are TRBV10-3 and TRBJ1-2; perhaps TRBD1 as D (5 bases). Germline assignment: CDR1 ENHRY and CDR2 SYGVKD. The CDR3 has 15 residues. The V and J ends lost 3 bases and 0 bases respectively, with 11 bases between them.

V and J are TRBV9 and TRBJ2-7; TRBD1 aligns across 9 bases. CDR1 and CDR2 (germline): SGDLS, YYNGEE. J lost 4 bases, V lost 3 bases, and 8 bases had no gene match. The CDR3 covers 15 residues. DNA for the CDR3: TGTGCCAGCAGCGCCGGGACAGGGTGGCAGTACGAGCAGTACTTC. This encodes CASSAGTGWQYEQYF.